This is a list of T cell receptor beta chains from one sample in a study of blood T cell repertoires in COVID-19. Sequencing used immunoSEQ multiplex PCR; TCRdb keeps in-frame clones, though not all of them. The sample holds about 81,000 clones, around 80% seen once. Material for sequencing was peripheral blood. These receptors were taken from a human donor in a cohort sampled during active COVID-19. The CDR3 runs from the conserved cysteine through the conserved F or W. A D gene is named only where the DNA matches it firmly. Size is stated for part of the rows, as once, few or many counts, or as a class when the clone is expanded.

TRBJ1-3 TRBD1 . TRBV5-1 TGCGCCAGCAGTTTTAAAGCACAGGGGATGGGAAACACCATATATTTT CASSFKAQGMGNTIYF
TRBJ2-6 . . TRBV11-3 TGTGCCAGCTCTGGAGGGGACGGGTTTAGCTCTGGGGCCAACGTCCTGACTTTC CASSGGDGFSSGANVLTF
TRBJ2-2 . . TRBV5-1 TGCGCCAGCAGCTTGTCAACTAGTACGAACACCGGGGAGCTGTTTTTT CASSLSTSTNTGELFF
TRBJ1-6 . once TRBV6-1 TGTGCCAGCAGTGACCGCGGGGAGGTTTCACCCCTCCACTTT CASSDRGEVSPLHF
TRBJ2-1 . . TRBV7-8 TGTGCCAGCAGCTTTGACAGGACCAATGAGCAGTTCTTC CASSFDRTNEQFF
TRBJ1-1 TRBD1 . TRBV5-1 TGCGCCAGCAGCTTGGTGCCAGGGGGCCTTAACACTGAAGCTTTCTTT CASSLVPGGLNTEAFF
TRBJ2-5 TRBD1 . TRBV7-2 TGTGCCAGCAGCACCCTACAGGGGGCGGCACTAACCCAGTACTTC CASSTLQGAALTQYF
TRBJ1-5 TRBD1 . TRBV2 TGTGCCAGCAGTGAACAGGGGGATAGCAATCAGCCCCAGCATTTT CASSEQGDSNQPQHF
TRBJ1-1 . . TRBV11-2 TGTGCCAGCAGCGTGGTGATGGGGGGAGCTTTCTTT CASSVVMGGAFF
TRBJ1-1 . . TRBV6-5 TGTGCCAGCAGTTACTCGAAGACGACAATGAACACTGAAGCTTTCTTT CASSYSKTTMNTEAFF
TRBJ2-7 TRBD2 . TRBV29-1 TGCAGCGTGGCGGGGGGCCCGAGACAACCCTACGAGCAGTACTTC CSVAGGPRQPYEQYF
TRBJ2-4 . . TRBV6-5 . CASSTSTGQIQYF
TRBJ2-3 . . TRBV9 TGTGCCAGCAGCTCAGATCTAGATACGCAGTATTTT CASSSDLDTQYF
TRBJ2-3 . . TRBV5-1 TGCGCCAGCAGACCTACGGGGGGCACAGATACGCAGTATTTT CASRPTGGTDTQYF
TRBJ1-4 . . TRBV2 TGTGCCAGTCGGACAGAGGGTGAAAAACTGTTTTTT CASRTEGEKLFF
TRBJ1-6 . . TRBV11-2 TGTGCCAGCAGTCAAGGTCGGGGGGGGAATTCACCCCTCCACTTT CASSQGRGGNSPLHF
TRBJ2-7 . . TRBV6-5 TGTGCCAGCAGTTACGGAGGTGGTAGCGGTTCCTACGAGCAGTACTTC CASSYGGGSGSYEQYF
TRBJ2-7 . . TRBV6-5 TGTGCCAGCAGTCCAGCCGGGTACGAGCAGTACTTC CASSPAGYEQYF
TRBJ2-7 TRBD2 . TRBV7-9 TGTGCCAGCAGCTATGGGACTAGCGGCGAGCAGTACTTC CASSYGTSGEQYF
TRBJ1-4 . . TRBV11-2 TGTGCCAGCAGCTTAGTCCGGGGTGAAAAACTGTTTTTT CASSLVRGEKLFF
TRBJ2-5 . . TRBV6-2/TRBV6-3 TGTGCCAGCAGTTACTCCCTAGCTTCGGGAGAGACCCAGTACTTC CASSYSLASGETQYF
TRBJ1-1 . few TRBV6-1 TGTGCCAGCAGTGACAGAGGGCAGAACACTGAAGCTTTCTTT CASSDRGQNTEAFF
TRBJ1-5 TRBD1 . TRBV11-2 TGTGCCAGCAGCATGGACAGGGGTAATCAGCCCCAGCATTTT CASSMDRGNQPQHF
TRBJ1-6 . . TRBV4-2 TGTGCCAGCAGCCCCGCGGGGCGGCCAGCACCCCTCCACTTT CASSPAGRPAPLHF
TRBJ1-1 TRBD1 . TRBV7-8 TGTGCCAGCAGCCTGACAGGGCTGAACACTGAAGCTTTCTTT CASSLTGLNTEAFF
TRBJ2-6 . . TRBV19 TGTGCCAGTACACAAGACAGCTCTGGGGCCAACGTCCTGACTTTC CASTQDSSGANVLTF
TRBJ1-4 . . TRBV2 TGTGCCAGAAACGAGGATAAAAGAAGTAGTGAAAAACTGTTTTTT CARNEDKRSSEKLFF
TRBJ1-3 TRBD1 . TRBV25-1 TGTGCCAGCAGTGAAATGGGGACAGGGGCCTACACCATATATTTT CASSEMGTGAYTIYF
TRBJ1-6 . . TRBV19 TGTGCCAGTAACCACAGACAGCTCAATGGACATAATTCACCCCTCCACTTT CASNHRQLNGHNSPLHF
TRBJ2-7 . . TRBV6-1 TGTGCCAGCAGTGAAATAGTTGGTCTCCGCCTCTCCTACGAGCAGTACTTC CASSEIVGLRLSYEQYF
TRBJ2-1 TRBD2 . TRBV5-4 TGTGCCAGCAGCGGGCCGGGACTAAGGTTCTTC CASSGPGLRFF
TRBJ2-7 TRBD2 . TRBV27 TGTGCCAGCAGTAAACAGCGGGGACTCTCCTACGAGCAGTACTTC CASSKQRGLSYEQYF
TRBJ2-7 . . TRBV5-1 TGCGCCAGCAGCTTGGGTGGGACTTCTCCCTACGAGCAGTACTTC CASSLGGTSPYEQYF
TRBJ2-7 TRBD2 . TRBV10-3 TGTGCCATCAGTAGAGGGACTAGCGGCACCTACGAGCAGTACTTC CAISRGTSGTYEQYF
TRBJ2-5 TRBD2 . TRBV19 TGTGCCAGTACCTCGGGACTAGGATCGACCCAGTACTTC CASTSGLGSTQYF
TRBJ2-7 . . TRBV25-1 TGTGCCAGCAGTGCTCCTTCCAGGCTCCACGAGCAGTACTTC CASSAPSRLHEQYF
TRBJ2-1 . . TRBV5-1 TGCGCCAGCAGCTTGGCCCCGCCATCCCTTCGGTACAATGAGCAGTTCTTC CASSLAPPSLRYNEQFF
TRBJ1-2 TRBD1 . TRBV7-2 TGTGCCAGCAGCGTAGGACAGGGGGCTAACTATGGCTACACCTTC CASSVGQGANYGYTF
TRBJ1-2 . . TRBV5-5 TGTGCCAGCAGCTTGTGGCTGGGGGCAGGCGGTAACTATGGCTACACCTTC CASSLWLGAGGNYGYTF
TRBJ2-7 . . TRBV3-1/TRBV3-2 TGTGCCAGCAGCCTTCCATCAGGGGAGCAGTACTTC CASSLPSGEQYF
TRBJ1-2 . once TRBV7-3 TGTGCCAGCAGCCAGGGGTTTCCCTATGGCTACACCTTC CASSQGFPYGYTF
TRBJ2-3 TRBD2 . TRBV9 TGTGCCAGCAGCGTAGGGGGAGGGTTAAGATCGGATACGCAGTATTTT CASSVGGGLRSDTQYF
TRBJ2-7 . once TRBV19 TGTGCCAGTAGTATACAGGTCGCCTACGAGCAGTACTTC CASSIQVAYEQYF
TRBJ2-4 . . TRBV29-1 TGCAGCGTAGGGACTGGAATAGCCAAAAACATTCAGTACTTC CSVGTGIAKNIQYF
TRBJ2-3 . . TRBV18 TGTGCCAGCTCCCAAGGAGCCCCAGATACGCAGTATTTT CASSQGAPDTQYF
TRBJ1-2 . . TRBV30 TGTGCCTGGACCGGACAACCCAAGGACTATGGCTACACCTTC CAWTGQPKDYGYTF
TRBJ1-6 . . TRBV9 TGTGCCAGCAGTGGGGGGGGGTTAGATCCCCTCCACTTT CASSGGGLDPLHF
TRBJ1-4 . once TRBV5-5 TGTGCCAGCAGCTTGAGCCGACAGGAATATCATGAAAAACTGTTTTTT CASSLSRQEYHEKLFF
TRBJ1-1 . . TRBV30 TGTGCCTATACAGAGAACTTGAACACTGAAGCTTTCTTT CAYTENLNTEAFF
TRBJ2-7 TRBD1 . TRBV7-8 TGTGCCAGCAGCTACCGCTACAGGGGAGAGTCCTACGAGCAGTACTTC CASSYRYRGESYEQYF
TRBJ1-5 TRBD1 . TRBV5-4 TGTGCCAGCAGCCTCGACAGGGTTGGTCAGCCCCAGCATTTT CASSLDRVGQPQHF
TRBJ1-1 TRBD1 . TRBV5-5 TGTGCCAGCAGCCGGACAGGGCCCAACACTGAAGCTTTCTTT CASSRTGPNTEAFF
TRBJ1-1 . . TRBV5-1 TGCGCCAGCAGCTTGGCCGTCGGGGGTAGGGATGCTTTCTTT CASSLAVGGRDAFF
TRBJ1-4 TRBD1 . TRBV6-5 TGTGCCAGCAAGAAGGGACAGGGGGAGTATGAAAAACTGTTTTTT CASKKGQGEYEKLFF
TRBJ2-2 . few TRBV12-5 TGTGCTAGTGGTGTTACAGAGACCGGGGAGCTGTTTTTT CASGVTETGELFF
TRBJ2-7 TRBD2 . TRBV3-1/TRBV3-2 TGTGCCAGCAGCCAAGAGAGACTAGCGGGTCCCTACGAGCAGTACTTC CASSQERLAGPYEQYF
TRBJ1-5 TRBD1 once TRBV7-8 TGTGCCAGCAGCTTATCCGGGACAGGGAATTTTGGCAATCAGCCCCAGCATTTT CASSLSGTGNFGNQPQHF